This T cell receptor (beta chain) appears in the sequencing data of a study of shared clonotypes between healthy human individuals. Nashville, Tennessee was home to all donors, each a Caucasian adult. This clone was counted between two and nine times. Repertoires were generated with immunoSEQ multiplex PCR, while TCRdb's copy carries only in-frame clones and drops some. The table shows about 470,000 clones, with 79% occurring only once. The germline V gene has CDR1 KGHSH and CDR2 LQKENI. Trimming cost V 6 bases and J 8 bases; bases outside gene matches: 2. There are 12 residues in the CDR3. The V and J genes are TRBV18 and TRBJ2-1, with 9 positions matching TRBD1. This clonotype was sampled from a woman aged 40-49 years in good health. Some clones in this sample may be carry-over from other donors' samples. Sequenced input: PBMCs. The CDR3 coding sequence is TGTGCCAGCTCGCGGACAGGGGATGAGCAGTTCTTC. Its protein product is CASSRTGDEQFF.